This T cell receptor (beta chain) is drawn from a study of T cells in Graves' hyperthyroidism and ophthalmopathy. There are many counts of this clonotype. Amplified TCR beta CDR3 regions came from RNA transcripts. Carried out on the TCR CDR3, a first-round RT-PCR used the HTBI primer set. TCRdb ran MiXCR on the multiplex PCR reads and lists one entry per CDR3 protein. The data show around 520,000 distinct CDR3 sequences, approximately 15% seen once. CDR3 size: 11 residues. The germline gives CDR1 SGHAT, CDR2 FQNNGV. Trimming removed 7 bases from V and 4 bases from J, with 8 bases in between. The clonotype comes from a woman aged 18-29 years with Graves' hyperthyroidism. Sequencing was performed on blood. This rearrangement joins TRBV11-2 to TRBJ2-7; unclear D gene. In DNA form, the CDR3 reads TGTGCCAGCACCCAGAGGTACGAGCAGTACGTC. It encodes CASTQRYEQYV.